A single sample is the source of the 8 T cell receptor beta chains below, sequenced in a study of control samples from healthy donors and cancer patients. Repertoires were generated with immunoSEQ multiplex PCR, while TCRdb's copy carries only in-frame clones and drops some. The repertoire holds over 150,000 clones, with about 94% as singletons. Specimen: blood. Source of these receptors: a man aged 40-49 years in good health.

CDR3 region: CASSLRGEKLFF. The DNA of the CDR3 is TGTGCCAGCAGTCTGAGAGGCGAAAAACTGTTTTTT. The chain couples TRBV12-3 or TRBV12-4 to TRBJ1-4, with D hard to call. The CDR3 is made up of 12 amino acids. Trimming left V 5 bases short and J 8 bases short, with 9 bases between.

The rearrangement links TRBV19 to TRBJ2-2; a possible D gene is TRBD2 (6 bases). Trimming cost V 5 bases and J 4 bases, with 11 bases left between them. CDR3 length: 14 residues. The V gene's germline CDR1 is LNHDA and CDR2 SQIVND (reference sequence). The CDR3 DNA sequence: TGTGCCAGTAGTTTTCTAGCGCCCACCGGGGAGCTGTTTTTT. It specifies CASSFLAPTGELFF.

CDR3 in amino acids: CASRAGGFGQPQHF. The DNA of the CDR3 is TGTGCCAGCAGAGCAGGGGGCTTCGGACAGCCCCAGCATTTT. V and J are TRBV6-5 and TRBJ1-5; 8 bases agree with TRBD1. The CDR3 consists of 14 residues. CDR1 is MNHEY, CDR2 SVGAGI, per germline. The V and J ends lost 6 bases and 7 bases, in that order; junction bases with no gene match: 8.

CDR3 DNA sequence: TGTGCCAGCAGCTTAGCCAGGGGGCTTACTTATGGCTACACCTTC. Amino acid sequence: CASSLARGLTYGYTF. V gene TRBV7-9 combines with J gene TRBJ1-2; 8 bases agree with TRBD1. Trimming cost V 0 bases and J 5 bases; bases outside gene matches: 5. Germline V gene lookup returns CDR1 SEHNR and CDR2 FQNEAQ (reference sequence). The CDR3 totals 15 residues.

The gene calls are TRBV3-1 (or the pseudogene TRBV3-2) and TRBJ2-2; D ambiguous. This CDR3 is 16 amino acids long. V lost 0 bases, J lost 1 base, and 9 bases lay in between. In germline, CDR1 is LGHDT, CDR2 YNNKEL (reference sequence). The CDR3 region has the DNA TGTGCCAGCAGCCAAGATGAACGAAAGAACACCGGGGAGCTGTTTTTT. This translates into CASSQDERKNTGELFF.

The chain employs TRBV6-5 and TRBJ2-7; D might be TRBD1 or TRBD2, each matching 7 bases. Looked up from germline, CDR1 is MNHEY and CDR2 is SVGAGI. The CDR3 contains 13 residues. The ends were cut back, 7 bases at V and 3 bases at J, with 13 bases in the middle. CDR3 in amino acids: CASTGGQIYEQYF. CDR3 DNA sequence: TGTGCCAGCACGGGGGGACAGATCTACGAGCAGTACTTC.

The chain joins TRBV5-5 to TRBJ1-1, with unresolved D. CDR3 length: 15 residues. Germline lookup yields CDR1 SGHKS and CDR2 YYEKEE (reference sequence). Deletions cut 4 bases from V and 0 bases from J, with 13 bases between. The CDR3 loop reads CASSPPGIMNTEAFF. The CDR3 nucleotides are TGTGCCAGCAGCCCCCCGGGGATTATGAACACTGAAGCTTTCTTT.

V is TRBV19 and J is TRBJ2-7; tentative D call: TRBD1 (6 bases). CDR3 size: 13 residues. Germline CDR1 is LNHDA and CDR2 is SQIVND (reference sequence). V lost 7 bases to trimming and J lost 2 bases, with 12 bases between them. CDR3 DNA sequence: TGTGCCAGTACCCGGACAGAGCCCTACGAGCAGTACTTC. Its translation is CASTRTEPYEQYF.